This T cell receptor beta chain stems from a study of T cell responses to AZD1222 COVID-19 vaccine. General study points: Vaccine-related CD4 TCRs covered spike, predominating at 160-218 and 743-854. Seropositive status at baseline applied to only five to seven AZD1222 recipients. A mostly white British donor set with more females was recruited, and clonal diversity was possibly underestimated.

For this clone: Antigen unknown.

CDR1 and CDR2 (germline): SEHNR, FQNEAQ (reference sequence). V shed 1 base and J shed 7 bases, with 8 bases lying between them. The CDR3 spans 13 residues. The table came from immunoSEQ multiplex PCR; TCRdb's copy has only in-frame clones and leaves some out. The data show some 120,000 clones, about 90% seen once. V and J are TRBV7-9 and TRBJ2-1; D perhaps matches TRBD2 (5 bases). This specimen consisted of peripheral blood, obtained on day 0 of MenACWY control vaccination. The TCR was taken from an adult in good health. CDR3 sequence: CASSLVGGNEQFF. DNA for the CDR3: TGTGCCAGCAGCTTAGTTGGCGGGAATGAGCAGTTCTTC.